The 10 T cell receptor beta chains listed next were all sequenced from one sample in a study of blood T cell repertoires in COVID-19. Method: immunoSEQ multiplex PCR; TCRdb's copy keeps in-frame clones and lacks some. This sample yields over 130,000 clones, of which over 60% are seen a single time; more than 3.5% belongs to the top ten. The sequenced material came from peripheral blood. Every receptor here comes from an elderly woman with active or convalescent COVID-19.

The rearrangement uses TRBV18 and TRBJ2-1, with D possibly TRBD1 on 7 matching bases. The CDR3 is made up of 15 amino acids. Between the trimmed V and J ends, which lost 6 bases and 1 base, there was a span of 13 bases. Germline assignment: CDR1 KGHSH and CDR2 LQKENI. CDR3 sequence (DNA): TGTGCCAGCTCGCTACAGGGGAGGTCCTACAATGAGCAGTTCTTC. Translated: CASSLQGRSYNEQFF.

This chain uses TRBV2 with TRBJ1-5, with 10 bases matching TRBD1. The CDR3 totals 15 residues. CDR1 is SNHLY and CDR2 is FYNNEI in the germline V gene. After removal of 7 bases from V and 4 bases from J, the junction contained 7 bases not matched to a gene. CDR3 coding DNA: TGTGCCAGCAACCCGGGACAGGGGTGGAATCAGCCCCAGCATTTT. Amino acids: CASNPGQGWNQPQHF. Full variable domain (rest looked up from reference TRBV2 and TRBJ1-5): EPEVTQTPSHQVTQMGQEVILRCVPISNHLYFYWYRQILGQKVEFLVSFYNNEISEKSEIFDDQFSVERPDGSNFTLKIRSTKLEDSAMYFCASNPGQGWNQPQHFGDGTRLSIL.

This clone was found once. V and J are TRBV5-1 and TRBJ1-1, with D maybe TRBD1 (5 bases). This CDR3 has 15 residues. V dropped 5 bases and J dropped 3 bases, with 17 bases sitting between them. Germline V CDR1 and CDR2: SGHRS, YFSETQ. CDR3 in DNA: TGCGCCAGCAGGGAACTCTACGGGGGTCACACTGAAGCTTTCTTT. Protein product: CASRELYGGHTEAFF.

The rearrangement joins TRBV18 to TRBJ1-2; the match to TRBD1 covers 8 bases. Germline loops: CDR1 KGHSH, CDR2 LQKENI. Trimming removed 1 base from V and 3 bases from J; junction bases left unmatched: 19. The CDR3 is 20 residues long. Here the CDR3 DNA reads TGTGCCAGCTCACCACTTCGAGGCTCCGGGACAGGAAGGCAAGACTATGGCTACACCTTC. Its translation: CASSPLRGSGTGRQDYGYTF.

This chain uses TRBV5-1 with TRBJ1-1; D unresolved. CDR1 is SGHRS and CDR2 is YFSETQ in the germline V gene. The CDR3 runs to 15 residues. Trimming took 1 base from V and 0 from J, leaving 10 bases between them. The CDR3: CASSLTDNMNTEAFF. DNA for the CDR3: TGCGCCAGCAGCTTGACAGACAACATGAACACTGAAGCTTTCTTT. Complete variable domain (other parts from reference TRBV5-1 and TRBJ1-1): KAGVTQTPRYLIKTRGQQVTLSCSPISGHRSVSWYQQTPGQGLQFLFEYFSETQRNKGNFPGRFSGRQFSNSRSEMNVSTLELGDSALYLCASSLTDNMNTEAFFGQGTRLTVV.

With respect to this clone: The limits of the CDR3 on the DNA are not certain, so only TCRdb's listed CDR3 is given. V and J are TRBV27 and TRBJ2-1; TRBD1, the D gene given by the table, was not confirmed from the DNA. Germline V gives CDR1 MNHEY, CDR2 SMNVEV (reference sequence). The CDR3 is made up of 15 amino acids, end residues included. This CDR3 reads CASSSTVAGGYEQFF.

This clone was counted at least ten times. The rearrangement uses TRBV2 and TRBJ1-2; 7 nucleotides match TRBD1. The CDR3 extends over 11 amino acids. CDR1 is SNHLY, CDR2 FYNNEI, per germline. V was clipped by 6 bases and J by 12 bases; unmatched bases: 7. The CDR3 here is CASRETGQDTF. For the CDR3, the DNA is TGTGCCAGCAGGGAGACAGGGCAGGACACCTTC.

The chain uses TRBV27 and TRBJ2-7, with a weak D call TRBD1 (5 bases). This CDR3 is 14 amino acids long. Germline V CDR1 and CDR2: MNHEY, SMNVEV (reference sequence). The V end was cut by 7 bases, the J end by 0 bases, with 13 bases between. DNA for the CDR3: TGTGCCAGCACCCCGGACACGAGCTCCTACGAGCAGTACTTC. Protein product: CASTPDTSSYEQYF.

The chain is built from TRBV19 and TRBJ2-7; 9 bases fit TRBD1. The CDR3 is 13 residues long. The V gene's germline CDR1 is LNHDA and CDR2 SQIVND (reference sequence). J gave up 3 bases and V 6 bases, and 3 bases lay outside the gene matches. For the CDR3, the DNA is TGTGCCAGTAGCGGACAGGGGTTCTACGAGCAGTACTTC. The encoded protein is CASSGQGFYEQYF.

This clone was detected a few times. The CDR3 nucleotides read TGTGCCAGCAGCCTAGAGGGGGACTATGGCTACACCTTC. It translates to CASSLEGDYGYTF. J is TRBJ1-2 and V is TRBV16, with D perhaps matching TRBD1 (6 bases). Germline V gene lookup returns CDR1 KGHSY and CDR2 FQNENV. Trimming shortened V by 4 bases and J by 3 bases, and 9 bases separated the two germline ends. The CDR3 loop spans 13 amino acids.